This T cell receptor beta chain was captured in a study of patients and donors after allogeneic stem cell transplantation (dated by TCRdb to 2018 to 2021). The CDR1 and CDR2 encoded by the germline V gene (reference sequence) are MNHEY and SMNVEV. The cysteine opens and the phenylalanine closes a CDR3 of 16 amino acids. Only the CDR3 region is kept as DNA, spanning 48 bases read in frame from base 1. Trimming costs V 1 base and J 3 bases, and their ends lie 15 bases apart. This clonotype occurred a few times. Its antigen is not yet known. No qualities accompany the bases; no much larger clone lies one base away. Libraries were constructed by RT-PCR. The instrument was a NextSeq 550. The raw public data were reprocessed by TCRdb itself: fastp quality trimming at Q25, MiXCR clonotype calling, in-frame beta chains only. Each entry is one CDR3 protein sequence, shown with its most common DNA and genes. The sample table records 90,000 to 120,000 distinct CDR3 sequences; roughly 37% of these occur just once. The ten top clones hold roughly 27% of the sample.

The clonotype originates from a human donor who was either an allogeneic HSCT recipient or a stem cell or donor lymphocyte infusion donor (not recorded which). It is not recorded whose cells these are; they may come from a transplant donor. The chain is encoded by TRBV27 joined to TRBJ1-2; possibly the D gene is TRBD1, per 5 matching bases. The sequenced material came from blood, either unsorted or a sorted T cell fraction (not recorded which). For the CDR3, the sequence is CASSLWATGSDYGYTF. The base sequence is TGTGCCAGCAGTTTATGGGCTACAGGTAGTGACTATGGCTACACCTTC.